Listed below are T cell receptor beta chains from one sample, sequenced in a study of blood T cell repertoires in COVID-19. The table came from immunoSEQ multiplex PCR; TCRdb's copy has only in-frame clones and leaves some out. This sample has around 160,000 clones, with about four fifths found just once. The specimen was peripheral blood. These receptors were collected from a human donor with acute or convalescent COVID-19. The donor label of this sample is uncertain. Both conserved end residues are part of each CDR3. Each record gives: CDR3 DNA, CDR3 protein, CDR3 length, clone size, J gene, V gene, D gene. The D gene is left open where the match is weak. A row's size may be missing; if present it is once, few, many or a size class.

CDR3nt: TGTGCCATCAGTGGGACTAGCGGCCTAGGAGAAACAGATACGCAGTATTTT; CDR3aa: CAISGTSGLGETDTQYF; len: 17; abundance: once; j_gene: TRBJ2-3; v_gene: TRBV10-3; d_gene: TRBD2
CDR3nt: TGTGCCAGCAGCAAGACTAGCGGGGGGCCCACTAGCACAGATACGCAGTATTTT; CDR3aa: CASSKTSGGPTSTDTQYF; len: 18; abundance: .; j_gene: TRBJ2-3; v_gene: TRBV21-1; d_gene: .
CDR3nt: TGCGCCAGCAGCCAAGATGGGGACAGCCAAGAGACCCAGTACTTC; CDR3aa: CASSQDGDSQETQYF; len: 15; abundance: .; j_gene: TRBJ2-5; v_gene: TRBV4-1; d_gene: TRBD1
CDR3nt: TGTGCCAGCACTCGGGGGGAAAAACTGTTTTTT; CDR3aa: CASTRGEKLFF; len: 11; abundance: .; j_gene: TRBJ1-4; v_gene: TRBV12-3/TRBV12-4; d_gene: .
CDR3nt: TGCAGCGAATCTAGCGGCCCCGCGGGTACGCAGTATTTT; CDR3aa: CSESSGPAGTQYF; len: 13; abundance: .; j_gene: TRBJ2-3; v_gene: TRBV29-1; d_gene: TRBD2
CDR3nt: TGCAGCGTTGGGGACAGGGAGGCTGGAAACACCATATATTTT; CDR3aa: CSVGDREAGNTIYF; len: 14; abundance: .; j_gene: TRBJ1-3; v_gene: TRBV29-1; d_gene: TRBD1
CDR3nt: TGTGCCAGCAGAGGAGCGGGGGGGAACACCGGGGAGCTGTTTTTT; CDR3aa: CASRGAGGNTGELFF; len: 15; abundance: few; j_gene: TRBJ2-2; v_gene: TRBV2; d_gene: TRBD2
CDR3nt: TGTGCCAGCTCTCAGGACAGGGGAAACTATGGCTACACCTTC; CDR3aa: CASSQDRGNYGYTF; len: 14; abundance: .; j_gene: TRBJ1-2; v_gene: TRBV18; d_gene: TRBD1
CDR3nt: TGTGCCAGCAGTGACGGGGTGAGCACTGAAGCTTTCTTT; CDR3aa: CASSDGVSTEAFF; len: 13; abundance: .; j_gene: TRBJ1-1; v_gene: TRBV6-1; d_gene: .
CDR3nt: TGCGCCAGCAGCCTAGCCGGCTTGGAAGGCTACACCTTC; CDR3aa: CASSLAGLEGYTF; len: 13; abundance: .; j_gene: TRBJ1-2; v_gene: TRBV5-1; d_gene: .
CDR3nt: TGCGCCAGCAGTGAGTCTTATTCTAGCAATCAGCCCCAGCATTTT; CDR3aa: CASSESYSSNQPQHF; len: 15; abundance: .; j_gene: TRBJ1-5; v_gene: TRBV10-2; d_gene: .
CDR3nt: TGTGCCAGCAGTTCCCCGACAGGGGGAGAGACCCAGTACTTC; CDR3aa: CASSSPTGGETQYF; len: 14; abundance: .; j_gene: TRBJ2-5; v_gene: TRBV6-5; d_gene: TRBD1
CDR3nt: TGTGCCAGCAGCTACCTGGACAGGGATAATGAGCAGTTCTTC; CDR3aa: CASSYLDRDNEQFF; len: 14; abundance: .; j_gene: TRBJ2-1; v_gene: TRBV11-2; d_gene: TRBD1
CDR3nt: TGCGCCAGCTGGGACTTTTCCCCCGGGGAGCTGTTTTTT; CDR3aa: CASWDFSPGELFF; len: 13; abundance: .; j_gene: TRBJ2-2; v_gene: TRBV5-1; d_gene: .
CDR3nt: TGTGCCAGCAGTTTAACAGGGGGTAGCAATCAGCCCCAGCATTTT; CDR3aa: CASSLTGGSNQPQHF; len: 15; abundance: .; j_gene: TRBJ1-5; v_gene: TRBV27; d_gene: TRBD1
CDR3nt: TGTGCCAGCAGCGGCACAGGATTTCCTAATGAAAAACTGTTTTTT; CDR3aa: CASSGTGFPNEKLFF; len: 15; abundance: once; j_gene: TRBJ1-4; v_gene: TRBV3-1/TRBV3-2; d_gene: .
CDR3nt: TGTGCCAGCAGCTCCTTGGGGGGGCTAGCCGAGCAGTACTTC; CDR3aa: CASSSLGGLAEQYF; len: 14; abundance: .; j_gene: TRBJ2-7; v_gene: TRBV11-2; d_gene: .
CDR3nt: TGTGCCTGGAGTCGGGGAGTGGGACAAACCCCCTCAAATGAAAAACTGTTTTTT; CDR3aa: CAWSRGVGQTPSNEKLFF; len: 18; abundance: .; j_gene: TRBJ1-4; v_gene: TRBV30; d_gene: .
CDR3nt: TGTGCCGGCCTCGGGACAGAAAACACTGAAGCTTTCTTT; CDR3aa: CAGLGTENTEAFF; len: 13; abundance: .; j_gene: TRBJ1-1; v_gene: TRBV2; d_gene: TRBD1
CDR3nt: TGTGCCAGCAGTACCGACAGGGGGCTTCAGAAAGGCTACACCTTC; CDR3aa: CASSTDRGLQKGYTF; len: 15; abundance: few; j_gene: TRBJ1-2; v_gene: TRBV11-2; d_gene: TRBD1
CDR3nt: TGTGCCAGCAGCTTGGTAACGGGTGGCACAGATACGCAGTATTTT; CDR3aa: CASSLVTGGTDTQYF; len: 15; abundance: .; j_gene: TRBJ2-3; v_gene: TRBV7-7; d_gene: .
CDR3nt: TGCGCCAGCAGCTCGACAGGGGTGAGGACTGAAGCTTTCTTT; CDR3aa: CASSSTGVRTEAFF; len: 14; abundance: .; j_gene: TRBJ1-1; v_gene: TRBV5-1; d_gene: TRBD1
CDR3nt: TGTGCCAGCTCACCATTAGGACTCACCACAGATACGCAGTATTTT; CDR3aa: CASSPLGLTTDTQYF; len: 15; abundance: .; j_gene: TRBJ2-3; v_gene: TRBV18; d_gene: .
CDR3nt: TGTGCCAGCAGCTTCGGGGGGGCCCTCAATGAGCAGTTCTTC; CDR3aa: CASSFGGALNEQFF; len: 14; abundance: .; j_gene: TRBJ2-1; v_gene: TRBV5-4; d_gene: TRBD2